The rows below give T cell receptor beta chains drawn from one sample of a study of shared clonotypes between healthy human individuals. TCRdb's table, derived via immunoSEQ multiplex PCR, lists solely in-frame clones and lacks some. Among millions of clones, roughly 96% were seen once, and the ten largest hold roughly 0.13%. What was sequenced was naive CD4+ T cells sorted from blood. These receptors all come from a young man in good health. The CDR3 runs from the conserved cysteine through the conserved F or W. D genes are given only for firm matches. Clone size appears in some rows only: once, few, many, or a class for an expanded clone.

V	D	J	size	CDR3	DNA
TRBV6-1	.	TRBJ2-7	.	CASGLNRYEQYF	TGTGCCAGCGGACTCAACCGCTACGAGCAGTACTTC
TRBV11-3	.	TRBJ2-3	.	CASSLEGALGDTQYF	TGTGCCAGCAGCTTAGAAGGGGCCCTTGGAGATACGCAGTATTTT
TRBV6-1	TRBD1	TRBJ1-5	.	CASSQGAPLQPQHF	TGTGCCAGCAGTCAGGGGGCGCCTCTTCAGCCCCAGCATTTT
TRBV5-1	TRBD1	TRBJ1-1	.	CASSLGQGSQTEAFF	TGCGCCAGCAGCTTAGGACAGGGAAGTCAGACTGAAGCTTTCTTT
TRBV7-6	.	TRBJ1-6	.	CASSQWETDLNSPLHF	TGTGCCAGCAGCCAGTGGGAGACGGACCTGAATTCACCCCTCCACTTT
TRBV11-2	.	TRBJ1-1	.	CASSLDRGGTSFF	TGTGCCAGCAGCTTAGATCGGGGAGGGACGTCTTTCTTT
TRBV6-1	.	TRBJ1-5	.	CASSKGQFQPQHF	TGTGCCAGCAGTAAAGGACAGTTTCAGCCCCAGCATTTT
TRBV5-1	TRBD1	TRBJ2-5	.	CASSYRQGTETQYF	TGCGCCAGCAGCTACCGACAGGGGACAGAGACCCAGTACTTC
TRBV7-9	.	TRBJ1-1	.	CASSAFTGLTEAFF	TGTGCCAGCAGCGCTTTTACAGGGCTCACTGAAGCTTTCTTT
TRBV29-1	.	TRBJ2-7	.	CSVEGLAKYEQYF	TGCAGCGTTGAAGGTCTAGCGAAGTACGAGCAGTACTTC
TRBV7-9	TRBD2	TRBJ2-2	once	CASSLRREFRGELFF	TGTGCCAGCAGCTTAAGGCGGGAGTTTCGCGGGGAGCTGTTTTTT
TRBV7-9	.	TRBJ1-5	.	CASSRDSLSGNQPQHF	TGTGCCAGCAGTCGTGACTCTCTCTCAGGCAATCAGCCCCAGCATTTT
TRBV6-6	.	TRBJ1-5	.	CASSSRQANQPQHF	TGTGCCAGCAGTTCTAGACAGGCCAATCAGCCCCAGCATTTT
TRBV6-1	.	TRBJ2-5	.	CASSEAGETQYF	TGTGCCAGCAGTGAAGCGGGGGAGACCCAGTACTTC
TRBV9	.	TRBJ2-3	.	CASSVHGGPDTQYF	TGTGCCAGCAGCGTTCACGGGGGGCCGGATACGCAGTATTTT
TRBV19	.	TRBJ1-1	.	CASRDIMNTEAFF	TGTGCCAGTCGGGACATTATGAACACTGAAGCTTTCTTT
TRBV4-3	.	TRBJ1-4	few	CASSQDGGVGEKLFF	TGCGCCAGCAGCCAAGATGGGGGGGTGGGTGAAAAACTGTTTTTT
TRBV5-1	.	TRBJ2-2	.	CASSLQYTGELFF	TGCGCCAGCTCCCTACAGTACACCGGGGAGCTGTTTTTT
TRBV5-8	TRBD1	TRBJ1-6	once	CASSSQGMNNSPLHF	TGTGCCAGCAGCTCACAGGGGATGAATAATTCACCCCTCCACTTT
TRBV6-1	TRBD1	TRBJ1-5	.	CASSGSRDRGSQPQHF	TGTGCCAGCAGTGGCTCCCGGGACAGGGGCAGCCAGCCCCAGCATTTT
TRBV5-1	.	TRBJ1-4	.	CASSLAGGGEKLFF	TGCGCCAGCAGCTTGGCGGGGGGTGGTGAAAAACTGTTTTTT
TRBV10-3	TRBD1	TRBJ1-1	.	CATTSGGAGNTEAFF	TGTGCCACCACCTCAGGGGGTGCTGGGAACACTGAAGCTTTCTTT
TRBV7-6	.	TRBJ1-2	.	CAGRGRGYGYTF	TGTGCCGGTAGAGGGCGAGGCTATGGCTACACCTTC
TRBV7-9	.	TRBJ2-3	.	CASSLTTYTDTQYF	TGTGCCAGCAGCTTAACCACGTACACAGATACGCAGTATTTT
TRBV6-5	.	TRBJ2-3	once	CASSYSTSGTDTQYF	TGTGCCAGCAGTTACTCGACGAGCGGCACAGATACGCAGTATTTT
TRBV5-1	.	TRBJ1-4	.	CASSLYDRANEKLFF	TGCGCCAGCAGCCTCTATGACAGAGCTAATGAAAAACTGTTTTTT
TRBV5-1	.	TRBJ1-2	.	CASSWDPLDGYGYTF	TGCGCCAGCAGCTGGGACCCTCTGGACGGCTATGGCTACACCTTC
TRBV2	.	TRBJ1-2	.	CASSSGPETYGYTF	TGTGCCAGCAGTTCCGGGCCAGAAACTTATGGCTACACCTTC
TRBV19	.	TRBJ1-2	.	CASSIYSGIGDGYTF	TGTGCCAGTAGTATTTATTCAGGGATCGGGGATGGCTACACCTTC
TRBV28	.	TRBJ2-1	.	CASASRNEQFF	TGTGCCAGCGCTAGCAGGAATGAGCAGTTCTTC
TRBV7-3	.	TRBJ2-3	.	CASSPRGGIDTQYF	TGTGCCAGCAGCCCCAGAGGGGGGATAGATACGCAGTATTTT
TRBV6-1	TRBD1	TRBJ1-4	.	CASSEGTGKATNEKLFF	TGTGCCAGCAGTGAAGGGACAGGGAAGGCAACTAATGAAAAACTGTTTTTT
TRBV7-9	.	TRBJ1-2	once	CASAPSAAGSGYTF	TGTGCCAGCGCGCCTTCTGCTGCAGGGTCCGGCTACACCTTC
TRBV30	.	TRBJ1-1	once	CAWSTRRQNTEAFF	TGTGCCTGGAGTACCCGACGACAGAACACTGAAGCTTTCTTT
TRBV5-1	TRBD1	TRBJ1-4	once	CASGTGGTNEKLFF	TGCGCCAGCGGGACAGGGGGTACTAATGAAAAACTGTTTTTT
TRBV6-5	TRBD2	TRBJ2-7	.	CASSSPSGGYEQYF	TGTGCCAGCAGTTCGCCTAGCGGGGGGTACGAGCAGTACTTC
TRBV15	TRBD2	TRBJ2-7	.	CATSRDFRTSGRGYEQYF	TGTGCCACCAGCAGAGATTTCCGAACTAGCGGGAGAGGCTACGAGCAGTACTTC
TRBV7-2	TRBD1	TRBJ1-1	.	CASSPRTGTMNTEAFF	TGTGCCAGCAGCCCGCGGACAGGGACCATGAACACTGAAGCTTTCTTT
TRBV28	.	TRBJ1-5	.	CASSPVQSGNQPQHF	TGTGCCAGCAGTCCAGTCCAAAGCGGCAATCAGCCCCAGCATTTT
TRBV5-1	.	TRBJ1-1	.	CASSFRRGDTEAFF	TGCGCCAGCAGCTTCCGAAGGGGGGACACTGAAGCTTTCTTT
TRBV10-3	.	TRBJ2-5	.	CAISEGELSQETQYF	TGTGCCATCAGTGAGGGGGAGTTGTCCCAAGAGACCCAGTACTTC
TRBV5-1	TRBD2	TRBJ2-3	.	CASSVGGTRASDTQYF	TGCGCCAGCAGCGTGGGTGGGACTAGAGCCTCAGATACGCAGTATTTT
TRBV5-4	.	TRBJ2-7	.	CASSPTVGEQYF	TGTGCCAGCAGCCCTACGGTGGGGGAGCAGTACTTC
TRBV12-5	.	TRBJ2-7	once	CASGPREVGEQYF	TGTGCTAGTGGCCCGAGGGAAGTTGGCGAGCAGTACTTC
TRBV6-5	.	TRBJ2-7	.	CASRGGVPYEQYF	TGTGCCAGCAGGGGCGGGGTTCCCTACGAGCAGTACTTC
TRBV7-9	.	TRBJ1-5	.	CASSLGALYPQHF	TGTGCCAGCAGCTTGGGAGCTCTCTATCCCCAGCATTTT
TRBV2	.	TRBJ1-5	.	CASSDKNSNQPQHF	TGTGCCAGCAGTGACAAAAATAGCAATCAGCCCCAGCATTTT
TRBV27	TRBD1	TRBJ1-2	.	CATKRGQGDGYTF	TGTGCCACTAAGCGGGGGCAGGGGGATGGCTACACCTTC